The rows below give T cell receptor beta chains drawn from one sample of a study of cytomegalovirus exposure and HLA in healthy donors. Profiled with immunoSEQ multiplex PCR; TCRdb holds only in-frame clones, not every one. The sample consists of about 120,000 clones, 81% of them appearing once. The source material was PBMCs. These receptors were collected from a man in his late teens or twenties in good health and CMV-seronegative. Each CDR3 is given with its conserved first and last residue.

v_call	j_call	cdr3_aa
TRBV5-3	TRBJ1-1	CARRAGVGNTEAFF
TRBV5-6	TRBJ1-2	CASSFSGLGYGYTF
TRBV7-9	TRBJ1-1	CASSVDREAFF
TRBV7-9	TRBJ1-4	CASSTDRESGEKLFF
TRBV19	TRBJ1-1	CASSINMNTEAFF
TRBV9	TRBJ2-5	CASSAGGQGVQETQYF
TRBV7-2	TRBJ2-1	CASSFRTGSGGNEQFF
TRBV7-3	TRBJ2-1	CASSSQTGGEQFF
TRBV5-4	TRBJ2-7	CASSTPGKGAYNF
TRBV11-1	TRBJ2-2	CASSFADRGHTGELFF
TRBV7-2	TRBJ2-3	CASSLGPGGGDTQYF
TRBV5-6	TRBJ2-7	CASRPRGQGAGEQYF
TRBV5-5	TRBJ1-4	CASSLARTGRSEKLFF
TRBV7-2	TRBJ2-3	CASSFPGGTQYF
TRBV25-1	TRBJ1-2	CASSEIAGQRGGYTF
TRBV11-3	TRBJ2-1	CASSSDRGFFNEQFF
TRBV14	TRBJ2-5	CASSQDRSGGYQETQYF
TRBV19	TRBJ2-1	CASSIPAAYNEQFF
TRBV5-1	TRBJ2-5	CASSLAAGGETQYF
TRBV10-1	TRBJ2-7	CASSESRVNEQYF
TRBV5-3	TRBJ1-6	CARSSLRRVRSYNSPLHF
TRBV6-5	TRBJ1-4	CASSYSGDREKLFF
TRBV23-1	TRBJ2-7	CASSQYKLEAYEQYF
TRBV5-6	TRBJ2-1	CATSGWGDYNEQFF
TRBV6-1	TRBJ1-1	CASSEQGNTEAFF
TRBV29-1	TRBJ1-1	CSVEGASPWDTEAFF
TRBV6-5	TRBJ2-3	CATGQGTDTQYF
TRBV4-2	TRBJ2-5	CASSQEGTGRGGTQYF
TRBV5-4	TRBJ1-1	CASSEKDRKPEAFF
TRBV5-6	TRBJ2-3	CASSLGRAQDTQYF
TRBV10-1	TRBJ2-4	CASSDGPNIQYF
TRBV15	TRBJ2-5	CATSRDLRVRETQYF
TRBV10-3	TRBJ1-1	CAISENRGRNTEAFF
TRBV5-5	TRBJ2-7	CASSLVQQRGYEQYF
TRBV2	TRBJ2-3	CASSVSDDREIDTQYF
TRBV20-1	TRBJ1-2	CSASERVGYTF
TRBV13	TRBJ2-7	CASSQDRSSYEQYF
TRBV27	TRBJ2-1	CASSSLAGSSYNEQFF
TRBV7-2	TRBJ1-2	CASSFKLQGDGGYTF
TRBV12-5	TRBJ1-1	CASQDSYTEAFF
TRBV7-8	TRBJ2-3	CASSYRQGSSQYF
TRBV11-2	TRBJ2-3	CASSRLLGGGDTQYF
TRBV6-4	TRBJ2-3	CASSESFGVLTDTQYF
TRBV9	TRBJ1-3	CASSVVGQGIPGNTIYF
TRBV6-1	TRBJ1-1	CAGRSGRFRTEAFF